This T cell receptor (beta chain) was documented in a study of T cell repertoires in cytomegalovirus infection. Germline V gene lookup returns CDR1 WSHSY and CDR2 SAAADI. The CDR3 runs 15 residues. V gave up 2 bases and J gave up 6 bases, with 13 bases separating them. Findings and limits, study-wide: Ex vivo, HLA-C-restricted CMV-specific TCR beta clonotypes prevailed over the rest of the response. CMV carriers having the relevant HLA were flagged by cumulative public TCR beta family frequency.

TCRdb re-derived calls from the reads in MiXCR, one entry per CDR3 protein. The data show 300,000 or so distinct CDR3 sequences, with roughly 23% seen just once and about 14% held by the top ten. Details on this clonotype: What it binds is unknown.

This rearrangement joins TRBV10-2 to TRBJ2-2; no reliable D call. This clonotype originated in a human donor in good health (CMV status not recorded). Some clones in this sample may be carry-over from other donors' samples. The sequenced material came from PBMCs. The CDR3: CASSEGGPAAGELFF. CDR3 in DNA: TGCGCCAGCAGTGAGGGCGGACCCGCGGCCGGGGAGCTGTTTTTT.